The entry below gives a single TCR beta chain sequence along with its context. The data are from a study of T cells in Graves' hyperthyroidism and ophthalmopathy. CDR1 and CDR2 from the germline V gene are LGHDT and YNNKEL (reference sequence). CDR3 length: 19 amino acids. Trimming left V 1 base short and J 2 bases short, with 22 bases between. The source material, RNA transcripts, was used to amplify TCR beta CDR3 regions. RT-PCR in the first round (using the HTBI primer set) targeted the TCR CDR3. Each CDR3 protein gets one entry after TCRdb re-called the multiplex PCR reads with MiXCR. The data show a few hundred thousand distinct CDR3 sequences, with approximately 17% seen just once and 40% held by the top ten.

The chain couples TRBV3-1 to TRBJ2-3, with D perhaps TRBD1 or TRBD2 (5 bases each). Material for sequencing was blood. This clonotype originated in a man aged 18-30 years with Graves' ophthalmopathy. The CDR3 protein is CASSQVVPGAQKITDTQYF. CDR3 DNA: TGTGCCAGCAGCCAAGTAGTCCCCGGGGCCCAAAAGATCACAGATACGCAGTATTTT.